This T cell receptor (beta chain) emerged from a study of blood T cell repertoires in COVID-19. Profiling relied on immunoSEQ multiplex PCR, and the TCRdb table lists in-frame clones only, not all of them. The sample includes about 18,000 clones, around 90% seen only once; the top ten take roughly 16%. CDR1 and CDR2 from the germline V gene are SGHVS and FNYEAQ. V lost 4 bases, J lost 1 base, and 4 bases stayed unmatched. The CDR3 has 15 residues. The TCR sequence derives from a human donor in a cohort sampled during active COVID-19. The sample taken for sequencing was peripheral blood. The chain couples TRBV7-6 to TRBJ1-5; 7 bases agree with TRBD1. The CDR3 reads CASSSMTGSNQPQHF. The CDR3 DNA reads TGTGCCAGCAGCTCGATGACAGGGAGCAATCAGCCCCAGCATTTT.